The 15 T cell receptor beta chains given below trace back to one sample, sequenced in a study of CD8 T cells in Susac syndrome. An amount of RNA that ranged from roughly 0.5 to 1 ug was reverse transcribed with random hexamers. TCRdb used MiXCR to reprocess the immunoSEQ multiplex PCR reads, holding one entry per CDR3 protein. The sample has approximately 100,000 distinct CDR3 sequences, 96% seen once; the top ten hold 0.096%. Input material: CD4+ T cells from PBMCs. Source of these receptors: a human donor in good health.

The chain carries TRBV27 and TRBJ2-4, with D unresolved. Trimming cost V 2 bases and J 0 bases, with 14 bases left between them. The CDR3 runs to 17 residues. CDR1 is MNHEY, CDR2 SMNVEV, per germline (reference sequence). The CDR3 bases are TGTGCCAGCAGTTTAACCAAGACGGAGCTAGCCAAAAACATTCAGTACTTC. Translation gives CASSLTKTELAKNIQYF.

This clonotype occurred a few times. The chain is built from TRBV5-6 and TRBJ2-7; D uncertain. The germline V and J ends were trimmed by 0 bases and 3 bases, with 1 base remaining between them. This CDR3 spans 11 amino acids. CDR1 and CDR2 (germline): SGHDT, YYEEEE. DNA for the CDR3: TGTGCCAGCAGCTTGGACTACGAGCAGTACTTC. The encoded protein is CASSLDYEQYF.

J is TRBJ1-1 and V is TRBV7-2, with 10 bases lining up with TRBD1. Trimming at V came to 4 bases and at J to 1 base, leaving 9 bases not matched to a gene. This CDR3 region has 17 residues. Germline V lookup: CDR1 SGHTA, CDR2 FQGNSA. For the CDR3, the DNA is TGTGCCAGCAGCTCGGGAGGGACAGGGGCGTCGAACACTGAAGCTTTCTTT. Translating it yields CASSSGGTGASNTEAFF. Looking up the rest from reference TRBV7-2 and TRBJ1-1 gives the full variable domain: GAGVSQSPSNKVTEKGKDVELRCDPISGHTALYWYRQSLGQGLEFLIYFQGNSAPDKSGLPSDRFSAERTGGSVSTLTIQRTQQEDSAVYLCASSSGGTGASNTEAFFGQGTRLTVV.

V and J are TRBV5-1 and TRBJ2-7; D could derive from TRBD1 or TRBD2 (5 bases each). The CDR3 sequence is 14 residues long. V lost 4 bases, J lost 3 bases, and 14 bases lay in between. The germline V gene has CDR1 SGHRS and CDR2 YFSETQ. The CDR3 DNA sequence: TGCGCCAGCAGCCTGGGACCCACGAACTACGAGCAGTACTTC. This translates into CASSLGPTNYEQYF. The whole variable domain, filled in from reference TRBV5-1 and TRBJ2-7, reads KAGVTQTPRYLIKTRGQQVTLSCSPISGHRSVSWYQQTPGQGLQFLFEYFSETQRNKGNFPGRFSGRQFSNSRSEMNVSTLELGDSALYLCASSLGPTNYEQYFGPGTRLTVT.

The V and J genes are TRBV20-1 and TRBJ2-7; D is unresolved. V lost 1 base and J 1 base, leaving 8 bases between the germline ends. This CDR3 is built from 13 residues. Germline V gives CDR1 DFQATT, CDR2 SNEGSKA (reference sequence). CDR3 sequence: CSARVVGSYEQYF. CDR3 bases: TGCAGTGCTAGAGTCGTCGGTTCCTACGAGCAGTACTTC.

The chain employs TRBV15 and TRBJ2-1, with D hard to call. This CDR3 has 14 amino acids. The germline V and J ends were trimmed by 4 bases and 4 bases, with 11 bases remaining between them. Germline V gene data show CDR1 as LNHNV and CDR2 as YYDKDF (reference sequence). DNA of the CDR3: TGTGCCACCAGCATAGGAGTTTCATACAATGAGCAGTTCTTC. Translating gives CATSIGVSYNEQFF.

For this clonotype: Compared with germline, one end of the junction differs, possibly owing to a read error. The chain combines TRBV20-1 with TRBJ2-6; 8 bases fit TRBD1. This CDR3 has 17 residues. The V gene's germline CDR1 is DFQATT and CDR2 SNEGSKA (reference sequence). CDR3 region: CSARGSGQAGGANVLTF. DNA for the CDR3: TGCAGTGCAAGAGGTTCGGGACAGGCAGGTGGGGCCAACGTCCTGACTTTC.

In nucleotides, the CDR3 is TGCGCCAGCAGCCAAGATGAAAGGCTAGCGGGATACGAGCAGTACTTC. Encoded protein: CASSQDERLAGYEQYF. V gene TRBV4-1 combines with J gene TRBJ2-7, with TRBD2 matching 9 bases. Germline loops: CDR1 MGHRA, CDR2 YSYEKL. J gave up 4 bases and V 0 bases, and 7 bases lay outside the gene matches. CDR3 length: 16 amino acids.

The chain employs TRBV29-1 and TRBJ2-7; TRBD2 agrees at 7 bases. V lost 4 bases, J lost 6 bases, and 6 bases stayed unmatched. The CDR3 has 12 amino acids. The germline V gene encodes CDR1 SQVTM and CDR2 ANQGSEA. For the CDR3, the DNA is TGCAGCGTTGTTGAGCGGGACGGCGAGCAGTACTTC. Translating it yields CSVVERDGEQYF.

The CDR3 coding sequence is TGTGCCACCAGCCGCGACACGGATTCACCCCTCCACTTT. It encodes CATSRDTDSPLHF. This chain links TRBV15 with TRBJ1-6; D unclear. CDR1 LNHNV and CDR2 YYDKDF come from the germline V gene (reference sequence). V dropped 5 bases and J dropped 8 bases, with 10 bases sitting between them. The CDR3 consists of 13 residues.

The V call is TRBV25-1, the J call TRBJ2-1; 10 bases align to TRBD1. The germline V gene encodes CDR1 MGHDK and CDR2 SYGVNS. Losses at the gene ends were 2 bases for V and 8 bases for J; bases not matched to a gene: 3. This CDR3 region has 14 residues. This chain's CDR3 is CASSERDRGDEQFF. CDR3 bases: TGTGCCAGCAGTGAAAGGGACAGGGGCGATGAGCAGTTCTTC.

This chain uses TRBV12-3 or TRBV12-4 with TRBJ2-1; TRBD2 matches at 11 bases. The CDR3 contains 15 residues. V gave up 3 bases and J gave up 5 bases; unmatched junction bases: 3. The CDR3: CASSFTSGGNNEQFF. CDR3 bases: TGTGCCAGCAGTTTTACTAGCGGGGGAAACAATGAGCAGTTCTTC.

CDR3 in amino acids: CASSPAGTGSSYEQYF. The CDR3 coding sequence is TGTGCCAGCTCACCAGCCGGGACAGGGAGCTCCTACGAGCAGTACTTC. The rearrangement joins TRBV18 to TRBJ2-7; 9 bases line up with TRBD1. The CDR3 sequence is 16 residues long. The junction had 5 bases not matched to a gene; V was cut back by 2 bases and J by 0 bases. Germline assignment: CDR1 KGHSH and CDR2 LQKENI.

This chain joins TRBV4-1 and TRBJ1-5; the match to TRBD1 covers 7 bases. Losses at the gene ends were 2 bases for V and 7 bases for J; bases not matched to a gene: 2. Germline assignment: CDR1 MGHRA and CDR2 YSYEKL. The CDR3 runs 13 residues. Here the CDR3 DNA reads TGCGCCAGCAGCCAAACAGGGGAACAGCCCCAGCATTTT. This gives the protein CASSQTGEQPQHF.

The chain joins TRBV29-1 to TRBJ2-3; 10 positions match TRBD1. This CDR3 is 14 amino acids long. The J segment lost 7 bases and the V segment lost 4 bases, leaving 8 bases of the junction unmatched. CDR1 SQVTM and CDR2 ANQGSEA come from the germline V gene. CDR3 region: CSVGDRGRGYTQYF. CDR3 bases: TGCAGCGTTGGAGACAGGGGGCGAGGATATACGCAGTATTTT.